This T cell receptor beta chain came from a study of persistence of HIV-infected CD4 T cells (dated by TCRdb to the early 2020s). For context, the study as a whole: Participants had been on suppressive ART for a median of roughly 8 years. Peripheral blood samples of up to 180 mL were collected at multiple time points, except for a couple of participants, who underwent leukapheresis at a single time point. Anti-CD3/anti-CD28 stimulation activated a higher proportion of cells, with a lower memory fraction, than antigen stimulation. CMV- and HIV-1 Gag-responding CD4+ T cells were isolated from ART-treated individuals so that antigen-driven clonal expansion of HIV-1-infected cells could be examined. The clonality of all cells in each sorted population was assessed by TCRbeta sequencing, whereas the clonality of infected cells was assessed by proviral sequencing. For the TCR cluster analysis across participants, 8 participants were included for CMV and about seven participants for Gag. Results the study describes overall, beyond this receptor: TCRbeta richness in CMV- and Gag-responding cells was significantly lower than in anti-CD3/anti-CD28-responding cells; CMV-responding cells had higher oligoclonality than CD3/CD28-stimulated and Gag-responding cells. TCR oligoclonality correlated with proviral oligoclonality within the same sorted populations. Bulk TCR analyses could not be limited to the rare CMV-responding cells that actually contained HIV-1 proviruses. Degenerate expanded CDR3beta sequences were enriched in antigen-responding cells, suggesting convergent selection of CD4+ responses to CMV and Gag. Only a small number of individuals took part in the study, and only a limited range of antigens was tested.

As to this clone: Its antigen is unknown. Base qualities are not provided; no much larger clone lies one nucleotide away.

The immunoSEQ hsTCRB assay version 4, run in survey mode, was used to sequence TCRbeta repertoires from genomic DNA. Genomic DNA was diluted to roughly 10 ng/uL, and up to roughly 1 ug per sample was used for TCRbeta sequencing. In the authors' own workflow: Analysis of the TCRbeta data was done in ImmunoSeq Analyzer 3.0, and diversity was computed on productive nucleotide rearrangements. Lower-bound TCR diversity was estimated with the improved Chao index, and clonality with the Gini coefficient using the Immunarch R package. When different nucleotide rearrangements encoded the same CDR3beta amino acid sequence, each rearrangement was treated as a distinct clonotype. Differential abundance analysis identified TCRbeta sequences significantly enriched in antigen-responding cells relative to anti-CD3/anti-CD28-activated cells. GLIPH2 clustered TCRs by predicted peptide-MHC specificity, both within individual participants and across merged participant data sets. The immuneACCESS repertoire file appears here via TCRdb, limited to in-frame rearrangements. These files lack a portion of the clones; in checked studies, under half of the deficit traces to unresolved V genes, and the cause of the others is not known. V and J calls and clone size are given by that table; D and trimming were obtained from the DNA. This sample comprises 40,000 to 55,000 clones, approximately 90% of them detected only once. 0.4% to 0.5% of the sample lies in the top ten.

In the germline V gene (reference sequence), CDR1 corresponds to LGHDT and CDR2 to YNNKEL. Trimming at the junction amounts to 0 bases on V and 11 bases on J, and the germline ends lie 16 bases apart. The CDR3 measures 14 amino acids from cysteine to phenylalanine. Of the read, only the CDR3 DNA is kept; its 42 bases are in frame from base 1. Per the publication, the treatment or condition label means: suppressive antiretroviral therapy. As a nonspecific positive control representing the CD4+ T cell repertoire, cells were stimulated with anti-CD3/anti-CD28 magnetic beads. Responding CD4+ T cells were sorted by upregulation of both CD40 ligand and CD69. Participants were HIV-1-infected adults who started suppressive ART during chronic infection. Plasma HIV-1 RNA had been undetectable (below 50 copies/mL) in participants for at least 4 years. To be included, a participant needed positive CMV serology and a CD4+ T cell count above 400 cells/uL. Before stimulation, PBMCs were isolated using density centrifugation and then depleted of CD8+ T cells. For less than 20 hours, the CD8-depleted PBMCs were stimulated with anti-CD28/CD49d costimulation, a CD40-blocking antibody, and enfuvirtide to prevent new infections. Cell sorting was performed on a Beckman Coulter MoFlo Legacy or XDP sorter, and dead cells were excluded with propidium iodide. Genomic DNA was extracted with the QIAamp DNA Mini Kit for samples above one million cells, otherwise with the Quick-DNA Microprep Kit.

This sequence uses TRBV3-1 (or the pseudogene TRBV3-2) and TRBJ1-1; a weak D assignment points to TRBD1 (6 bases agree). This receptor was taken from an adult woman with HIV who was CMV-seropositive. The sequencing here drew on CD4+ T cells sorted from PBMCs after roughly 20-hour stimulation, taken from a patient who received antiretroviral therapy. Explained via the paper, the cell subset or site label denotes: CD40L+CD69+ CD4 T cells responding to anti-CD3/anti-CD28 beads, representing the overall repertoire. The CDR3 region reads CASSQDLGGGQAFF. The sequenced DNA: TGTGCCAGCAGCCAAGATCTGGGGGGCGGGCAGGCTTTCTTT.